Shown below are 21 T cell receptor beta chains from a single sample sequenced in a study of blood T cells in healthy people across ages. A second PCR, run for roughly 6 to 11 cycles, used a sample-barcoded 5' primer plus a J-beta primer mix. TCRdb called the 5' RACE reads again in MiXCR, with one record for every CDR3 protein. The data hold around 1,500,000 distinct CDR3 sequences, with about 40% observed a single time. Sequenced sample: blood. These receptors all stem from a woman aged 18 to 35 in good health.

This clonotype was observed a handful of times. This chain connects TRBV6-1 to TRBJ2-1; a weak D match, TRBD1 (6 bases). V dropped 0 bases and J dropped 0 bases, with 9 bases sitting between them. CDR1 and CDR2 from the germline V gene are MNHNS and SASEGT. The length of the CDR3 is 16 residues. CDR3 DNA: TGTGCCAGCAGTGAAGCCACAGGGAGCTCCTACAATGAGCAGTTCTTC. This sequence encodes CASSEATGSSYNEQFF.

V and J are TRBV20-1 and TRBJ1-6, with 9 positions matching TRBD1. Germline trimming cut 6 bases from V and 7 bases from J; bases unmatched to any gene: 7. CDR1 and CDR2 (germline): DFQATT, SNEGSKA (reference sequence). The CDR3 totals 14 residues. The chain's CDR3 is CSARRQGGNSPLHF. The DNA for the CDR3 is TGCAGTGCACGTAGACAGGGGGGCAATTCACCCCTCCACTTT.

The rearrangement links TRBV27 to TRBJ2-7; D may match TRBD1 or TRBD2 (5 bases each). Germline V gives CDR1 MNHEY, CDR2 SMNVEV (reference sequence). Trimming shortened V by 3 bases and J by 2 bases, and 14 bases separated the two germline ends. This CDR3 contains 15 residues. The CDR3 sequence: CASSLGDGPAYEQYF. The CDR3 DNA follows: TGTGCCAGCAGTTTGGGGGACGGGCCCGCCTACGAGCAGTACTTC.

The CDR3 sequence is CASDTRGLAGVPGSYNEQFF. In DNA, the CDR3 is TGTGCCAGCGATACCCGAGGGCTAGCGGGGGTTCCCGGGTCCTACAATGAGCAGTTCTTC. This chain uses TRBV7-9 with TRBJ2-1, with TRBD2 identical over 10 bases. J was trimmed by 1 base and V by 8 bases; bases with no gene match: 20. Germline-derived CDR1 and CDR2 are SEHNR and FQNEAQ (reference sequence). This CDR3 region has 20 residues.

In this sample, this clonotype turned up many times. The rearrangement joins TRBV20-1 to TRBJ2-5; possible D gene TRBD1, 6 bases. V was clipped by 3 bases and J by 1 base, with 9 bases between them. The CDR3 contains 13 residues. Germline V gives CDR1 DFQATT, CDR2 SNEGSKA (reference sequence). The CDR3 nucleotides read TGCAGTGCTAGTGGACAGACCCAAGAGACCCAGTACTTC. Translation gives CSASGQTQETQYF.

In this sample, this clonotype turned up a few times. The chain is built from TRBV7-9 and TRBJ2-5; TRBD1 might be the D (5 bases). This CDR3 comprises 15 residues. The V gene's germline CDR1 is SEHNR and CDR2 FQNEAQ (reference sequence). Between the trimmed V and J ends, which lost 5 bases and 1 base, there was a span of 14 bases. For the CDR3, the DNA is TGTGCCAGCAGCGCCCAGGGATGGGCCCAAGAGACCCAGTACTTC. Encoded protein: CASSAQGWAQETQYF.

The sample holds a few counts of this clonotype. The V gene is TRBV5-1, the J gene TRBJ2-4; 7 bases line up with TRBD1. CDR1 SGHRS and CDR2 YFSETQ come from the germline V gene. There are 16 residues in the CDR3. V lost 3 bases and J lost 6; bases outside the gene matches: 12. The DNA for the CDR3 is TGCGCCAGCAGCTCACAGGGGAGTAGAGATGGAAACATTCAGTACTTC. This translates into CASSSQGSRDGNIQYF.

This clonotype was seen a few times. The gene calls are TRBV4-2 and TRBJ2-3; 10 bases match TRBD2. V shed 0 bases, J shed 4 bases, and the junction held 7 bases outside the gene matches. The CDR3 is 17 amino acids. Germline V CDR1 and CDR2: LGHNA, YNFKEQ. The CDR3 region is CASSQDLVAGGPDTQYF. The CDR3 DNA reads TGTGCCAGCAGCCAAGATCTGGTAGCGGGAGGCCCAGATACGCAGTATTTT.

The CDR3 nucleotides are TGTGCCAGCAGTTTCACGGAGAAACCCTACAATGAGCAGTTCTTC. Translating gives CASSFTEKPYNEQFF. The chain recombines TRBV6-5 with TRBJ2-1; D is undetermined. Germline CDR1 MNHEY, CDR2 SVGAGI. This CDR3 comprises 15 residues. Trimming removed 4 bases at V and 2 bases at J, with 12 bases between.

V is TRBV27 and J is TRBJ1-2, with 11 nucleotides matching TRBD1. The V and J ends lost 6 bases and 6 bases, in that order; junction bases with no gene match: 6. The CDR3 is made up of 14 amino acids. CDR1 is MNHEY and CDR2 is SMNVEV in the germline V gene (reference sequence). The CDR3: CASRGDRGRDGYTF. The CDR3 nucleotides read TGTGCCAGCAGGGGGGACAGGGGGAGGGATGGCTACACCTTC.

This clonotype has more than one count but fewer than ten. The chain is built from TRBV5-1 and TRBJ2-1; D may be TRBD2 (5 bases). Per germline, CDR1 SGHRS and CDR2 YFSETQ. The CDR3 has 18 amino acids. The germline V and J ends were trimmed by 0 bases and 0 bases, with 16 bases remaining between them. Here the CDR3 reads CASSLVVAKSSSYNEQFF. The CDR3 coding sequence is TGCGCCAGCAGCTTGGTGGTAGCGAAGTCGAGCTCCTACAATGAGCAGTTCTTC.

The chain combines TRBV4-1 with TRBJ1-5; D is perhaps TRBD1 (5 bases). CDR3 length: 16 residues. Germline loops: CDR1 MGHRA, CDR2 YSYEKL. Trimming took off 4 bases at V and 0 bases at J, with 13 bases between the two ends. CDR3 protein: CASSRRDWDSNQPQHF. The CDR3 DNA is TGCGCCAGCAGCCGCCGGGACTGGGATAGCAATCAGCCCCAGCATTTT.

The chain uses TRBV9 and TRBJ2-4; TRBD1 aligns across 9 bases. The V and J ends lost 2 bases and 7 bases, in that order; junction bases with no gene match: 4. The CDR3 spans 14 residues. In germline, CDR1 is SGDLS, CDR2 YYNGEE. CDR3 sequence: CASSVGTGKNIQYF. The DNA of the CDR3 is TGTGCCAGCAGCGTTGGGACAGGGAAGAACATTCAGTACTTC.

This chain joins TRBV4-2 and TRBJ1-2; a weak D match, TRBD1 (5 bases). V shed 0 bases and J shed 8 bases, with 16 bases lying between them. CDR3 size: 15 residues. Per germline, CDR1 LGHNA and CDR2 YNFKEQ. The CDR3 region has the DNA TGTGCCAGCAGCCAAGATGGGAATTATGGGGGAGGCTACACCTTC. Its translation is CASSQDGNYGGGYTF.

CDR3 loop: CASRAIYEQYF. The CDR3 DNA follows: TGTGCCAGCAGGGCTATCTACGAGCAGTACTTC. The rearrangement joins TRBV11-2 to TRBJ2-7, with no clear D. From germline, CDR1 is SGHAT and CDR2 FQNNGV. CDR3 length: 11 amino acids. V was shortened by 6 bases and J by 3 bases, with 6 bases between the two germline ends.

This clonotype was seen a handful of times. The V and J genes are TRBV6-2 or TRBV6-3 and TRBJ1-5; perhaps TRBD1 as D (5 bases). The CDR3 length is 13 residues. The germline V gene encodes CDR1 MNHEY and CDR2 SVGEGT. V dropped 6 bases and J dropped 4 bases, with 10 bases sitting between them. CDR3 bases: TGTGCCAGCAGACCCGAGGGGAATCAGCCCCAGCATTTT. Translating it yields CASRPEGNQPQHF.

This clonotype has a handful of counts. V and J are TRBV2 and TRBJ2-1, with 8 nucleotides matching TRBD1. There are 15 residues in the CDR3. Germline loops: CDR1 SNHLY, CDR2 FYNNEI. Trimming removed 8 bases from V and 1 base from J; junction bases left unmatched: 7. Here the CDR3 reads CASANQGASYNEQFF. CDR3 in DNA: TGTGCCAGCGCGAACCAGGGGGCGTCCTACAATGAGCAGTTCTTC.

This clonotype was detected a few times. The CDR3 nucleotides are TGTGCCATCAGTGCCAAACTAGCGGAACAAGAGACCCAGTACTTC. Its translation is CAISAKLAEQETQYF. The chain employs TRBV10-3 and TRBJ2-5, with 8 bases aligning to TRBD2. The CDR3 runs 15 residues. Germline CDR1 is ENHRY and CDR2 is SYGVKD. The J segment lost 2 bases and the V segment lost 4 bases, leaving 6 bases of the junction unmatched.

The CDR3 DNA reads TGTGCCTGGAGTGTATCCGATGAGCAGTTCTTC. Translating it yields CAWSVSDEQFF. The genes are TRBV30 and TRBJ2-1; D gene uncertain. Germline CDR1 and CDR2: GTSNPN and SVGIG (reference sequence). V shed 0 bases and J shed 8 bases, with 5 bases lying between them. CDR3 length equals 11 residues.

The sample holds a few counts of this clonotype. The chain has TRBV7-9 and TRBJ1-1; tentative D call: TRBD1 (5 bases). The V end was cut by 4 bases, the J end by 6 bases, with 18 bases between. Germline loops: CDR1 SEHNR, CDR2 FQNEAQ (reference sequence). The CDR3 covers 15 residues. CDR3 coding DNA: TGTGCCAGCAGCTCAGGTTCCGGGGGGTGGGCTGAAGCTTTCTTT. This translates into CASSSGSGGWAEAFF.

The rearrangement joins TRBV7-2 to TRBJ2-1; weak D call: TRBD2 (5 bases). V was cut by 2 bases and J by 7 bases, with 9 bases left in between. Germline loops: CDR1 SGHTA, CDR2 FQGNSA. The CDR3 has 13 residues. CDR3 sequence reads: CASSLQPGNEQFF. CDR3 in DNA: TGTGCCAGCAGCTTACAGCCGGGGAATGAGCAGTTCTTC.